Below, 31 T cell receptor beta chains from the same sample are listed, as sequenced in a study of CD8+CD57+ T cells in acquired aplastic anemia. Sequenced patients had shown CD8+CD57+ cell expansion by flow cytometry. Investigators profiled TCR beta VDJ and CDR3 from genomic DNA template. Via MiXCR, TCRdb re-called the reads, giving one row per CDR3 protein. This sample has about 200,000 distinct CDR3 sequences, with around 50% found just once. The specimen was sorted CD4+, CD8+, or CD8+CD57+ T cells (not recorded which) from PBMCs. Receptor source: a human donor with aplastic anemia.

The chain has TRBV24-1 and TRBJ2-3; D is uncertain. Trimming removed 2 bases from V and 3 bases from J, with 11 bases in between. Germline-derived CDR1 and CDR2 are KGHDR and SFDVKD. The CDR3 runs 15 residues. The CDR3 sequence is CATSDSTRRTDTQYF. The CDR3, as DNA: TGTGCCACCAGTGATTCGACACGCCGAACAGATACGCAGTATTTT.

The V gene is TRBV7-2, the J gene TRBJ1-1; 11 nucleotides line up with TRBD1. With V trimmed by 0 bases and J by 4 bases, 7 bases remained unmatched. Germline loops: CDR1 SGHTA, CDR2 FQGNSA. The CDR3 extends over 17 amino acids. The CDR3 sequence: CASSLATGTGGFTEAFF. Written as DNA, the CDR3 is TGTGCCAGCAGCTTAGCTACCGGGACAGGGGGGTTCACTGAAGCTTTCTTT.

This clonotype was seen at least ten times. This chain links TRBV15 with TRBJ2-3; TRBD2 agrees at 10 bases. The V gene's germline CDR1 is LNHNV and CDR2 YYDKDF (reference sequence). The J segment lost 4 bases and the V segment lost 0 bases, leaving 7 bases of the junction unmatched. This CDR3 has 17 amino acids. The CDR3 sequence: CATSREIPSGGSDTQYF. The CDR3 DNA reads TGTGCCACCAGCAGAGAGATCCCTAGCGGGGGTTCAGATACGCAGTATTTT.

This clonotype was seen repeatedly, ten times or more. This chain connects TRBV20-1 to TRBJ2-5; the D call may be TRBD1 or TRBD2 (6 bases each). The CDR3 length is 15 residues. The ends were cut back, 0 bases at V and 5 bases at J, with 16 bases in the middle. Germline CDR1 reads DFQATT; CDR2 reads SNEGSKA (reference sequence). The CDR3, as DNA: TGCAGTGCTAGAGATCTGAGGGGGAGGTGGGAGACCCAGTACTTC. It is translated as CSARDLRGRWETQYF.

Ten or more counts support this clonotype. This CDR3 is CASRTIGGRTEAFF. Here the CDR3 DNA reads TGTGCCAGCAGGACAATAGGGGGGAGGACTGAAGCTTTCTTT. The chain is built from TRBV6-1 and TRBJ1-1; D is possibly TRBD1 (6 bases). Deletions cut 6 bases from V and 5 bases from J, with 16 bases between. The CDR3 is 14 amino acids. Germline CDR1 reads MNHNS; CDR2 reads SASEGT.

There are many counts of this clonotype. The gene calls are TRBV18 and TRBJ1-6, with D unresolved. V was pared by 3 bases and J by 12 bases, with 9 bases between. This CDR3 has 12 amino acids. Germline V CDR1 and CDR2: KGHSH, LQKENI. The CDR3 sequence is CASSPYAEPLHF. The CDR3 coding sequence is TGTGCCAGCTCACCCTACGCGGAACCCCTCCACTTT.

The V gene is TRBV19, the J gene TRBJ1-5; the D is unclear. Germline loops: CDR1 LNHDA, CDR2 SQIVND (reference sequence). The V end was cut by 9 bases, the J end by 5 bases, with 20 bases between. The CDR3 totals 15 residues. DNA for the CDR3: TGTGCCAGCAGCCCGGCCGTGGGTTCCTATCAGCCCCAGCATTTT. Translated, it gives CASSPAVGSYQPQHF. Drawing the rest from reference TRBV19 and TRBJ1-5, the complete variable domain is DGGITQSPKYLFRKEGQNVTLSCEQNLNHDAMYWYRQDPGQGLRLIYYSQIVNDFQKGDIAEGYSVSREKKESFPLTVTSAQKNPTAFYLCASSPAVGSYQPQHFGDGTRLSIL.

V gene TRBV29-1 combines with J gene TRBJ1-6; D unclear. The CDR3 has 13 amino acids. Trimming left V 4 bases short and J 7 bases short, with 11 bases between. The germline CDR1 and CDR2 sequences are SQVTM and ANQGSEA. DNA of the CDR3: TGCAGCGTTGCCCCCGGCCGGAATTCACCCCTCCACTTT. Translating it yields CSVAPGRNSPLHF.

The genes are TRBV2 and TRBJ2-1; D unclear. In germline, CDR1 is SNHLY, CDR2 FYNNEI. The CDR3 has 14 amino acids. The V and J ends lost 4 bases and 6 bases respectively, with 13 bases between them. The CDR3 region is CASSVDLAVNEQFF. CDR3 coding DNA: TGTGCCAGCAGTGTGGATTTAGCAGTCAATGAGCAGTTCTTC.

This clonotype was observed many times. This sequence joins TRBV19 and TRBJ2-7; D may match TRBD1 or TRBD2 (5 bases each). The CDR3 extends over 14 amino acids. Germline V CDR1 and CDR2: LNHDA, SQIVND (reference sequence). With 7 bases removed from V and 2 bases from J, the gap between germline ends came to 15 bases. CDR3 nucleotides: TGTGCCAGTAATGCCGGGACCGAGGCCTACGAGCAGTACTTC. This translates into CASNAGTEAYEQYF.

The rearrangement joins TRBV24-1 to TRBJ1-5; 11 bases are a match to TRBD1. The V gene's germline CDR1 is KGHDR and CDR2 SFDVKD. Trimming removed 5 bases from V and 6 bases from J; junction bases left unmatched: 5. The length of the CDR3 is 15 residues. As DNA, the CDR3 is TGTGCCACCAGTGGTGGACAGGGGGCGTCTCAGCCCCAGCATTTT. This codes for CATSGGQGASQPQHF.

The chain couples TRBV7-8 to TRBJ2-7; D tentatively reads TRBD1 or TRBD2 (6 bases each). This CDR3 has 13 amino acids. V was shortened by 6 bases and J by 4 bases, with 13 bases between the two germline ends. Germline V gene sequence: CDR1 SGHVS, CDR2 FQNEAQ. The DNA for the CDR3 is TGTGCCAGCAGGACAGGCGGGGAGTACGAGCAGTACTTC. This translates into CASRTGGEYEQYF.

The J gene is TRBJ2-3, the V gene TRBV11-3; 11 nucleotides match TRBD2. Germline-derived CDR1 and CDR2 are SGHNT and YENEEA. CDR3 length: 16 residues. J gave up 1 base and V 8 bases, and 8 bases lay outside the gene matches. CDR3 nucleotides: TGTGCCAGCGAGACAGGGACTAGCGGACGCACAGATACGCAGTATTTT. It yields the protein CASETGTSGRTDTQYF.

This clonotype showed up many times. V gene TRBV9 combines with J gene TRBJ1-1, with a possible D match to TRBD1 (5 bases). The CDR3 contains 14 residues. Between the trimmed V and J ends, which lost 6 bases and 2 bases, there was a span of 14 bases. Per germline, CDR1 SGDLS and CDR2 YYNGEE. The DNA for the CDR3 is TGTGCCAGCAACCCCCAGGGAACCAACACTGAAGCTTTCTTT. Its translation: CASNPQGTNTEAFF.

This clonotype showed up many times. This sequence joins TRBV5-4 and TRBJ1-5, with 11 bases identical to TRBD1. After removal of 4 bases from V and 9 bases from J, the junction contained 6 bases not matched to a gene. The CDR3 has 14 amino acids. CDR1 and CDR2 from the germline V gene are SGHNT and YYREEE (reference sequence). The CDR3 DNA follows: TGTGCCAGCAGCACCGGGACAGGGGGGGCGCCCCAGCATTTT. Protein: CASSTGTGGAPQHF.

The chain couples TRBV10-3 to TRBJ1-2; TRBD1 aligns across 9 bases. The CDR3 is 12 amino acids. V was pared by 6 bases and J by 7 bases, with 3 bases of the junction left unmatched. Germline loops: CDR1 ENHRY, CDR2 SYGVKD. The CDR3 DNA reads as TGTGCCATCAGGACAGGGGGGGGTGGCTACACCTTC. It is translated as CAIRTGGGGYTF.

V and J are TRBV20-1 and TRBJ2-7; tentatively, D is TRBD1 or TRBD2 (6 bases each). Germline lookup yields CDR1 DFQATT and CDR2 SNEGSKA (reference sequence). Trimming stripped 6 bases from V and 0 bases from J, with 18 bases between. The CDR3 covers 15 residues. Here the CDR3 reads CSAHYNGGDSYEQYF. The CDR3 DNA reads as TGCAGTGCCCACTATAACGGGGGCGACTCCTACGAGCAGTACTTC.

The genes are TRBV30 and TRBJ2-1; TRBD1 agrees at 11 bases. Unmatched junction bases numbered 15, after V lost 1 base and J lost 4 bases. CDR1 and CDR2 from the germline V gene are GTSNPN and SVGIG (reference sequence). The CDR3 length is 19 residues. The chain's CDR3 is CAWSGTGGLAQAPYNEQFF. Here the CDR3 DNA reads TGTGCCTGGAGTGGGACAGGGGGCCTTGCCCAGGCCCCTTACAATGAGCAGTTCTTC.

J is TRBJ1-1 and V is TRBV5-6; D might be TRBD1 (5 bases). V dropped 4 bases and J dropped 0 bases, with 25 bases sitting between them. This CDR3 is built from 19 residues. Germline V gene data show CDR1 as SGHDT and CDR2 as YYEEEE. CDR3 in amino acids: CASSPLQSRGTSMNTEAFF. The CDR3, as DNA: TGTGCCAGCAGCCCACTCCAATCCCGGGGCACTTCAATGAACACTGAAGCTTTCTTT.

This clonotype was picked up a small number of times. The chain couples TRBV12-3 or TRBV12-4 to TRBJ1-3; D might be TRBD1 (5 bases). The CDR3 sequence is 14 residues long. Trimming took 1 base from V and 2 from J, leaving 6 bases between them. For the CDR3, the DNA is TGTGCCAGCAGTTTAGGACAGCCTGGAAACACCATATATTTT. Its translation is CASSLGQPGNTIYF.

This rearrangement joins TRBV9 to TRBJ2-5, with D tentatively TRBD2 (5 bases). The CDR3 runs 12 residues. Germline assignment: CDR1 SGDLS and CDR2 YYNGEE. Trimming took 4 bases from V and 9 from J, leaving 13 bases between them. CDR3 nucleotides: TGTGCCAGCAGCCAAGGGAACGGGGCCCAGTACTTC. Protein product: CASSQGNGAQYF.

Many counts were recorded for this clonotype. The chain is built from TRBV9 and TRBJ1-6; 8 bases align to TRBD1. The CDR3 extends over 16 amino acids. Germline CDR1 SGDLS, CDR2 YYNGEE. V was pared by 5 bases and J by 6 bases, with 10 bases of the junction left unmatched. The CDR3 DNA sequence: TGTGCCAGCAGAGGACAGGGCCAGCTAAGTAATTCACCCCTCCACTTT. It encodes CASRGQGQLSNSPLHF.

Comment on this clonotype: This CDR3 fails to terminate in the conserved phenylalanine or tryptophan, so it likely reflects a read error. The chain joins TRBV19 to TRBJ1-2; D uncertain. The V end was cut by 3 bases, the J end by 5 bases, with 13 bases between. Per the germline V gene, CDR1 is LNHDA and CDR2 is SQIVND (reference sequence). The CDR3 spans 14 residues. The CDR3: CASSIIGGNYGYTL. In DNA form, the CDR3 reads TGTGCCAGTAGTATTATAGGCGGAAATTATGGCTACACCCTC.

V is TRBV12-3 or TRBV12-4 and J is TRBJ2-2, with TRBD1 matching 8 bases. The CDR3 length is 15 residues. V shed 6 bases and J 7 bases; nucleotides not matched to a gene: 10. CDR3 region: CASRFDRGNSGELFF. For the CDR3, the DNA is TGTGCCAGCAGATTCGACAGGGGTAATAGCGGGGAGCTGTTTTTT.

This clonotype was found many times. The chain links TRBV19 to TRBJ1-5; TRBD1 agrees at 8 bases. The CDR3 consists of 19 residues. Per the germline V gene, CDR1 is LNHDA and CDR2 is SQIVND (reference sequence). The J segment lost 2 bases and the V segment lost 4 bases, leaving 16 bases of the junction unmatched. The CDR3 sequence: CASSTSPRTGLYRNQPQHF. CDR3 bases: TGTGCCAGTAGTACTTCCCCTCGGACAGGGCTGTATCGCAATCAGCCCCAGCATTTT. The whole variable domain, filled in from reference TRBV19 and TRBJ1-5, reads DGGITQSPKYLFRKEGQNVTLSCEQNLNHDAMYWYRQDPGQGLRLIYYSQIVNDFQKGDIAEGYSVSREKKESFPLTVTSAQKNPTAFYLCASSTSPRTGLYRNQPQHFGDGTRLSIL.

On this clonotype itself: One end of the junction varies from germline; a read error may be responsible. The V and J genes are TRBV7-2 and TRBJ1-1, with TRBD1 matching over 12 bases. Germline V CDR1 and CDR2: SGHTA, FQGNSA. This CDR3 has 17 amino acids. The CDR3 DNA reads TGTGCCAGCAGCCCGGGGGGACAGGGGGCGGTGAACACTGAAGCTCTCTTC. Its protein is CASSPGGQGAVNTEALF. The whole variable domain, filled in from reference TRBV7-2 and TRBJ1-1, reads GAGVSQSPSNKVTEKGKDVELRCDPISGHTALYWYRQSLGQGLEFLIYFQGNSAPDKSGLPSDRFSAERTGGSVSTLTIQRTQQEDSAVYLCASSPGGQGAVNTEALFGQGTRLTVV.

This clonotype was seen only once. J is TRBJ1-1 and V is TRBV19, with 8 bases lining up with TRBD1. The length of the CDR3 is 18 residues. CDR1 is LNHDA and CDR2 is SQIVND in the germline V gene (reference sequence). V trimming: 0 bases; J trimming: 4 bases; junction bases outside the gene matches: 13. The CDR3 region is CASSIEDRAQTLRTEAFF. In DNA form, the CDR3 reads TGTGCCAGTAGTATAGAGGACAGGGCCCAAACCCTTCGCACTGAAGCTTTCTTT.

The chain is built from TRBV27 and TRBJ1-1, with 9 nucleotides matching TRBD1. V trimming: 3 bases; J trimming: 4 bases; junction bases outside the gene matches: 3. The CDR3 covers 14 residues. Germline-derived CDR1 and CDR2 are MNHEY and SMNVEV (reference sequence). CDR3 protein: CASSFGTGFTEAFF. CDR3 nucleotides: TGTGCCAGCAGTTTCGGGACAGGGTTCACTGAAGCTTTCTTT.

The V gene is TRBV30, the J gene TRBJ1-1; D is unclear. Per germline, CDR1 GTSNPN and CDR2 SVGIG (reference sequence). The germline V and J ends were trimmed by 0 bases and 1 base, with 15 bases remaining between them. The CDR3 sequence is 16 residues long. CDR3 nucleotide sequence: TGTGCCTGGAGTGTCCCTACGTTTTCAGGGAACACTGAAGCTTTCTTT. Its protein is CAWSVPTFSGNTEAFF.

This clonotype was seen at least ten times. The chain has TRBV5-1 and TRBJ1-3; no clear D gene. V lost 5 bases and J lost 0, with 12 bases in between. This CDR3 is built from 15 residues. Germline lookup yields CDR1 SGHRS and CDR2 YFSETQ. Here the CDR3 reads CASSHGEASGNTIYF. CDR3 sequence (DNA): TGCGCCAGCAGTCACGGGGAGGCCTCTGGAAACACCATATATTTT.

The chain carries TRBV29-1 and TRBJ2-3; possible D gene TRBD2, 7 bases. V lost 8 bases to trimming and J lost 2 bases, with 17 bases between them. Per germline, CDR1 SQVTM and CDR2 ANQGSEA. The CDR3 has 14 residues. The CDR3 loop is CSLRGGRDTDTQYF. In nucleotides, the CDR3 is TGCAGCTTAAGGGGGGGCCGGGACACAGATACGCAGTATTTT.